This T cell receptor beta chain was sequenced in a study of blood T cell repertoires in COVID-19. Profiling relied on immunoSEQ multiplex PCR, and the TCRdb table lists in-frame clones only, not all of them. The table lists roughly 250,000 clones, roughly 90% of them singletons. The clonotype was recovered from a man aged 60 to 69 who had recovered from COVID-19. The sample was peripheral blood.

For the CDR3, the DNA is TGTGCCAGCAGTTCCTCAGGGGCAGGTCAGCCCCAGCATTTT. It is translated as CASSSSGAGQPQHF. This chain joins TRBV5-4 and TRBJ1-5; possible D gene TRBD1, 6 bases. Per germline, CDR1 SGHNT and CDR2 YYREEE (reference sequence). This CDR3 region has 14 residues. With 5 bases removed from V and 6 bases from J, the gap between germline ends came to 15 bases.